The rows below give T cell receptor beta chains drawn from one sample of a study of shared clonotypes between healthy human individuals. Sequenced by immunoSEQ multiplex PCR; TCRdb stores in-frame clones only, minus some. The profile shows 750,000 to 1,000,000 clones, about 91% of them singletons. The sequenced sample was naive CD8+ T cells sorted from blood. The receptors shown here come from a man aged 25 to 45 in good health. Both conserved end residues are part of each CDR3. A D gene is named only where the DNA matches it firmly.

V	J	length	D	CDR3
TRBV6-5	TRBJ1-1	13	TRBD1	CASSYYRGTEAFF
TRBV5-1	TRBJ2-1	17	TRBD1	CASSLWAGDRGTYEQFF
TRBV11-2	TRBJ2-1	13	.	CASSLEAYNEQFF
TRBV19	TRBJ1-2	13	.	CASGAEANYGYTF
TRBV7-2	TRBJ2-7	16	.	CASSPYGAAPPYEQYF
TRBV29-1	TRBJ2-7	13	.	CSVGRQGPYEQYF
TRBV7-9	TRBJ2-7	14	.	CASSLRDGFYEQYF
TRBV7-9	TRBJ2-7	13	TRBD1	CASSSGTGVEQYF
TRBV6-6	TRBJ2-7	15	TRBD2	CASSTRGTSVYEQYF
TRBV25-1	TRBJ1-2	10	.	CASSDSGYTF
TRBV2	TRBJ1-1	15	.	CASSEAWTRNTEAFF
TRBV7-9	TRBJ2-1	19	TRBD1	CASSPLLPETGTSPHEQFF
TRBV18	TRBJ1-1	14	.	CASSAGHMNTEAFF
TRBV27	TRBJ2-3	12	.	CASARVTDTQYF
TRBV11-2	TRBJ2-7	14	.	CASSLVPDHYEQYF
TRBV4-2	TRBJ2-7	14	.	CASSQETGHYEQYF
TRBV7-8	TRBJ2-7	15	TRBD2	CASSPTSGSSYEQYF
TRBV9	TRBJ2-7	16	.	CASSVDPKGQTYEQYF
TRBV27	TRBJ2-2	14	.	CASSYSGYTGELFF
TRBV27	TRBJ2-1	16	.	CASSLTAGRRYNEQFF
TRBV29-1	TRBJ2-7	13	.	CSVEGMEFYEQYF
TRBV5-4	TRBJ2-7	14	.	CASSLAGNNYEQYF
TRBV15	TRBJ2-7	13	.	CATSRLGGYEQYF
TRBV18	TRBJ2-7	11	.	CASSADYEQYF
TRBV28	TRBJ1-4	11	.	CASSFGEKLFF
TRBV13	TRBJ2-1	16	.	CASSLVSTQRDNEQFF
TRBV5-1	TRBJ1-5	14	.	CAMLLGGGDQPQHF
TRBV9	TRBJ2-5	15	TRBD2	CASSLLASPGETQYF
TRBV6-6	TRBJ1-2	15	.	CASSYPGTFGYGYTF
TRBV11-2	TRBJ2-3	20	TRBD2	CASSLDGMNPGLVAINTQYF
TRBV5-5	TRBJ2-5	15	.	CASSLSGELGETQYF
TRBV7-9	TRBJ1-1	12	.	CASSRGNTEAFF
TRBV28	TRBJ2-7	13	TRBD1	CASRPRTGDEQYF